Listed below are T cell receptor beta chains from one sample, sequenced in a study of human T cells and chemical hapten exposure. Using its own MiXCR run on the RACE reads, TCRdb lists one record per CDR3 protein. The sample has fewer than 100,000 distinct CDR3 sequences; 11% are singletons. Sample: whole blood, taken in connection with sensitization to the hapten diphenylcyclopropenone (DPC). These receptor sequences come from a woman aged 30 to 39 with alopecia areata. Some clones in this sample may be carry-over from other donors' samples. CDR3s include the opening cysteine and the closing phenylalanine or tryptophan. The D gene is left open where the match is weak. Clone size is not always given. Where it is, it says once, few, many or a class for expanded clones.

cdr3_aa cdr3_nt j_call d_call cdr3_length clone_size v_call
CSVEGRVPYEQYF TGCAGCGTTGAAGGCAGGGTTCCCTACGAGCAGTACTTC TRBJ2-7 NA 13 many TRBV29-1
CASSRAGPPLHF TGTGCCAGCAGCCGAGCAGGTCCACCCCTCCACTTT TRBJ1-6 NA 12 few TRBV7-2
CASSLREYQPQHF TGTGCCAGCAGCTTAAGAGAGTATCAGCCCCAGCATTTT TRBJ1-5 NA 13 many TRBV7-9
CSAPRTGELFF TGCAGTGCCCCCCGAACCGGGGAGCTGTTTTTT TRBJ2-2 NA 11 many TRBV20-1
CASSLSVPGRNEQFF TGTGCCAGCAGTTTAAGCGTCCCCGGGCGCAATGAGCAGTTCTTC TRBJ2-1 NA 15 many TRBV27
CSASRRLAYNEQFF TGCAGTGCTAGCCGTAGGTTAGCCTACAATGAGCAGTTCTTC TRBJ2-1 NA 14 many TRBV20-1
CASRETGFTYGYTF TGTGCCAGCAGGGAAACAGGGTTCACCTATGGCTACACCTTC TRBJ1-2 NA 14 few TRBV12-3/TRBV12-4
CASSPKLYEQYF TGTGCCAGCAGCCCTAAGCTTTACGAGCAGTACTTC TRBJ2-7 NA 12 NA TRBV28
CASSWTSDPYNEQFF TGTGCCAGCAGCTGGACTAGCGACCCCTACAATGAGCAGTTCTTC TRBJ2-1 TRBD2 15 few TRBV7-6
CASSKTGGDTQYF TGCGCCAGCAGCAAGACAGGGGGCGATACGCAGTATTTT TRBJ2-3 TRBD1 13 few TRBV4-1
CASKKGAGTNEQFF TGTGCCAGCAAGAAAGGAGCGGGAACTAATGAGCAGTTCTTC TRBJ2-1 TRBD2 14 few TRBV9
CASSPDWNTEAFF TGTGCCAGCAGTCCCGACTGGAACACTGAAGCTTTCTTT TRBJ1-1 NA 13 few TRBV12-3/TRBV12-4
CASSVAGGGVTYNEQFF TGTGCCAGCAGCGTAGCAGGCGGCGGGGTCACCTACAATGAGCAGTTCTTC TRBJ2-1 NA 17 few TRBV9
CASSQRSDEQFF TGTGCCAGCAGTCAAAGGAGCGATGAGCAGTTCTTC TRBJ2-1 NA 12 many TRBV28
CATRSGGWTGELFF TGTGCCACCCGTAGCGGGGGCTGGACCGGGGAGCTGTTTTTT TRBJ2-2 TRBD2 14 NA TRBV12-3/TRBV12-4
CASRRSTDIQYF TGTGCCAGCAGAAGGAGTACCGACATTCAGTACTTC TRBJ2-4 NA 12 many TRBV6-2/TRBV6-3
CASSTGVTGELFF TGCGCCAGCAGCACAGGGGTGACCGGGGAGCTGTTTTTT TRBJ2-2 TRBD1 13 many TRBV5-1
CASSLRARGTEAFF TGTGCCAGCAGCTTACGGGCCAGGGGCACTGAAGCTTTCTTT TRBJ1-1 NA 14 many TRBV13
CASSAAGTANTEAFF TGTGCCAGCAGTGCGGCCGGGACAGCTAACACTGAAGCTTTCTTT TRBJ1-1 TRBD1 15 few TRBV12-3/TRBV12-4
CASSLDSGTYEQYF TGTGCCAGCAGCTTAGATAGCGGGACCTACGAGCAGTACTTC TRBJ2-7 TRBD2 14 NA TRBV7-2
CASSLGDRINTEAFF TGTGCCAGCAGCCTAGGGGACAGAATCAACACTGAAGCTTTCTTT TRBJ1-1 TRBD1 15 many TRBV4-2
CASSLRSTGGRTDTQYF TGTGCCAGCAGTTTACGTAGCACGGGGGGACGCACAGATACGCAGTATTTT TRBJ2-3 TRBD2 17 many TRBV27
CSVEVDRGSGYTF TGCAGCGTTGAAGTGGACAGGGGCTCTGGCTACACCTTC TRBJ1-2 TRBD1 13 many TRBV29-1
CASRGYDGQVTYEQYF TGTGCCAGCAGGGGATATGACGGACAGGTGACCTACGAGCAGTACTTC TRBJ2-7 TRBD1 16 few TRBV28
CAISESFGTRDTTVGANVLTF TGTGCCATCAGTGAGTCCTTCGGAACCAGGGATACGACAGTTGGGGCCAACGTCCTGACTTTC TRBJ2-6 NA 21 few TRBV10-3